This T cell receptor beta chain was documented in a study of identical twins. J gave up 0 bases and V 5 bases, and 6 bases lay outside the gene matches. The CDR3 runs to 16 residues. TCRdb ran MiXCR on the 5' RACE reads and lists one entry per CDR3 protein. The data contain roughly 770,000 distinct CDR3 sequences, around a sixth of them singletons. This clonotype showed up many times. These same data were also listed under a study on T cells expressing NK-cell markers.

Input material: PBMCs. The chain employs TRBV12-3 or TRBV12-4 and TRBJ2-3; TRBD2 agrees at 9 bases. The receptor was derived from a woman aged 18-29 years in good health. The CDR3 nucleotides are TGTGCCAGCAGTCCTAGCGGGACTTATAGCACAGATACGCAGTATTTT. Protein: CASSPSGTYSTDTQYF.